The sample holds a few counts of the clone carrying this T cell receptor beta chain. The entry originates in a study of cytomegalovirus exposure and HLA in healthy donors. Germline-derived CDR1 and CDR2 are LGHNT and FRNRAP. Between the trimmed V and J ends, which lost 6 bases and 5 bases, there was a span of 14 bases. CDR3 length: 14 residues. The PCR used 60 Vbeta and 13 Jbeta primers. Sequencing used immunoSEQ multiplex PCR; TCRdb keeps in-frame clones, though not all of them. The repertoire holds under 200,000 clones, with around 84% as singletons. This chain uses TRBV12-5 with TRBJ2-1; a weak D match, TRBD2 (6 bases). Sequencing was carried out using PBMCs. This clonotype was obtained from a man aged 25-45 years in good health and CMV-seropositive. CDR3 bases: TGTGCTAGTGGGAGGAGAATAGCGGACAATGAGCAGTTCTTC. This gives the protein CASGRRIADNEQFF.